This T cell receptor beta chain was recovered during a study of blood T cell repertoires in COVID-19. On the study more broadly: The study drew acute and convalescent COVID-19 samples from the United States, Italy and Spain.

Original processing methods: Amplification with reference gene primers provided the estimates of nucleated cell counts. TCRdb keeps only in-frame clones here, not all; method: immunoSEQ multiplex PCR. That table furnishes V, J and clone size, whereas the DNA furnished D and trimming. Altogether 350,000 to 450,000 clones are present, more than 70% being singletons, with the ten largest covering over 2%. Followed longitudinally, the Seattle patients had been enrolled during active infection. This clone was observed a few times. Germline V gene sequence: CDR1 SGHAT, CDR2 FQNNGV. V gave up 5 bases and J gave up 7 bases, with 20 bases separating them. This CDR3 has 15 residues.

The genes are TRBV11-2 and TRBJ1-2; D possibly corresponds to TRBD1 (5 bases). Sequencing was performed on peripheral blood. The sequence was obtained from a woman aged 55-75 years with COVID-19, enrolled during active disease. The CDR3 bases are TGTGCCAGCAGCCCCCGGAGAACGATGGGGGGTGGCTACACCTTC. Translating it yields CASSPRRTMGGGYTF.